The clone carrying this T cell receptor beta chain was counted a single time. Trimming cost V 0 bases and J 4 bases; bases outside gene matches: 5. The CDR3 is 15 amino acids. The germline V gene encodes CDR1 SGDLS and CDR2 YYNGEE. This specimen belongs to a study of blood T cell repertoires in COVID-19. The protocol was immunoSEQ multiplex PCR, while the TCRdb copy is restricted to in-frame clones and leaves out a portion. The repertoire consists of tens of thousands of clones, with around 91% occurring once and the leading ten covering 5.3%. This receptor was taken from a man aged 50 to 59 with acute or convalescent COVID-19. The sample comprised peripheral blood. The chain joins TRBV9 to TRBJ2-3; 7 bases map to TRBD2. In DNA, the CDR3 is TGTGCCAGCAGCGTAGACGGGGGAGGGCCAGATACGCAGTATTTT. This codes for CASSVDGGGPDTQYF.